This entry describes one TCR beta chain. Its cognate antigen is unknown. The data were obtained in a study of T cells in localized non-small cell lung cancer. Regarding the study as a whole: Because sequencing included only one region (of the tumor), heterogeneity remains possible. Highest T cell clonality was seen in uninvolved adjacent lung, surpassing that measured in tumor. Turning up in adjacent lung were a median roughly 59 of the top 100 tumor clones.

V was clipped by 4 bases and J by 7 bases, with 11 bases between them. Germline assignment: CDR1 SEHNR and CDR2 FQNEAQ (reference sequence). The CDR3 is 13 residues long. TCRdb's table, derived via immunoSEQ multiplex PCR, lists solely in-frame clones and lacks some. The sample consists of about 33,000 clones, approximately 90% of them appearing once. The sequence was collected from a female donor aged 60 or older with stage I lung adenocarcinoma. The V and J genes are TRBV7-9 and TRBJ2-1, with D tentatively TRBD2 (6 bases). Sample: peripheral blood, taken before any cancer treatment. DNA of the CDR3: TGTGCCAGCAGCTCGGGGGTTAGAAATGAGCAGTTCTTC. Its protein is CASSSGVRNEQFF.